This TCR beta chain is drawn from a study of cytomegalovirus exposure and HLA in healthy donors. This PCR relied on a set of 60 Vbeta primers and 13 Jbeta primers. Authors' processing steps: Roughly 11 million shared chains were among the about 80 million unique TCR beta chains that a later analysis counted. TCRdb's copy holds only in-frame clones and misses some; the assay was immunoSEQ multiplex PCR. The D gene and trimming were derived from the DNA, and the V and J assignments and clone size from that table. There are 200,000 to 250,000 clones in the sample, with around 1.1% held by the top ten. For this clone: Its antigen is currently unknown.

The CDR3 runs 16 residues. V trimming: 4 bases; J trimming: 5 bases; junction bases outside the gene matches: 12. CDR1 MGHRA and CDR2 YSYEKL come from the germline V gene. General study findings and limits: Other equally common chains were less clonally expanded than HLA-associated TCR beta chains, a later analysis showed. Researchers reported in a later analysis that a missense DCLRE1C variant was tied to TCR beta V- and J-gene trimming.

The source is a girl aged 2 to 9 in good health and CMV-seropositive. The chain joins TRBV4-1 to TRBJ2-7; TRBD2 aligns across 9 bases. Sequences were obtained from PBMCs. CDR3 DNA sequence: TGCGCCAGCAGCCCATTGGAGGTAGCGGGAGCCCACGAGCAGTACTTC. It translates to CASSPLEVAGAHEQYF.